The present T cell receptor beta chain was sequenced within a study of T cells expressing NK-cell markers. General study points: NKG2C+ dominant clonotype frequencies in six or seven donors were roughly 1.0-7.5% of CD8+ T cells. In a handful of donors, dominant clonotypes made up about 28.3-65% of CD3+CD56-NKG2C+ cells.

A 5'RACE template switching approach incorporating UMIs was used to make TCR beta cDNA. TCRdb derives one entry per CDR3 protein from the 5' RACE reads, leaving out DNA. This sample's clone table lists some 500,000 distinct CDR3 sequences. Regarding this clonotype: What it recognizes is unknown.

The V gene's germline CDR1 is SGHNT and CDR2 YENEEA. The CDR3 totals 14 residues. Material for sequencing was blood T cells: a sorted CD56 or NKG2C T cell subset, CD4+ or CD8+ T cells, or bulk PBMC T cells (not recorded which). The rearrangement joins TRBV11-3 to TRBJ2-7. The sequence derives from a woman in her forties or fifties in good health. The CDR3 loop is CASSLFQDSYEQYF.